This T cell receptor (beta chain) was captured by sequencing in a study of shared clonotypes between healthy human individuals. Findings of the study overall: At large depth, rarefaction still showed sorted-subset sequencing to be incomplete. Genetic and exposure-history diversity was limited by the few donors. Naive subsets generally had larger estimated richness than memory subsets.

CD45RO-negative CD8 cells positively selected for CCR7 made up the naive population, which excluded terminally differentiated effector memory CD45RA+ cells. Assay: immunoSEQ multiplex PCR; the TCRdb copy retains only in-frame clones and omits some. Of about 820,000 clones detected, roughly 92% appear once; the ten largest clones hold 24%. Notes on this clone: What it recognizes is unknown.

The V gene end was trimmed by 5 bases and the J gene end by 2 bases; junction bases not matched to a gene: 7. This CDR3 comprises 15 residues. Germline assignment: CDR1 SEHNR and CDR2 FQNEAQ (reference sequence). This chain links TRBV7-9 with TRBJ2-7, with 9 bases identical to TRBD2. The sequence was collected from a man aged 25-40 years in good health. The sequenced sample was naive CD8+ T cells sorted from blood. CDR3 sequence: CASSHTTSGTYEQYF. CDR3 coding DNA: TGTGCCAGCAGCCACACGACTAGCGGTACCTACGAGCAGTACTTC. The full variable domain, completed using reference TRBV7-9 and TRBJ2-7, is DTGVSQNPRHKITKRGQNVTFRCDPISEHNRLYWYRQTLGQGPEFLTYFQNEAQLEKSRLLSDRFSAERPKGSFSTLEIQRTEQGDSAMYLCASSHTTSGTYEQYFGPGTRLTVT.